One and the same sample provided the 2 T cell receptor beta chains below, sequenced in a study of yellow fever vaccine responses in identical twins (dated by TCRdb to about 2018). Library creation used RT-PCR. TCRdb lists the instrument as Illumina HiSeq 2500. TCRdb applied fastp at Q25 and MiXCR to the public reads, then kept only in-frame beta chains. Under each unique CDR3 protein, matching rows form one entry showing the most common genes and DNA. In this sample the table shows approximately 17,000 distinct CDR3 sequences, around two thirds of which occur a single time. Roughly 2.2% of the sample goes to the ten largest clones. The material was T cells from blood (PBMCs), unsorted or a sorted subset (not recorded which), obtained before or after yellow fever vaccination (not recorded which). The receptors derive from a woman younger than 35 who received the yellow fever vaccine. Donor details come from another sample of the same person, matched by shared clones.

CDR3 residues: CASSYGLGGFGYTF. In DNA, the CDR3 is TGTGCCAGCAGTTACGGCCTTGGTGGGTTTGGCTACACCTTC. The V call is TRBV6-2 or TRBV6-3, the J call TRBJ1-2; D gene uncertain. Germline V gene sequence: CDR1 MNHEY, CDR2 SVGEGT. Trimming took off 2 bases at V and 7 bases at J, with 14 bases between the two ends. The CDR3 sequence is 14 residues long.

The chain carries TRBV18 and TRBJ1-5, with D perhaps matching TRBD1 (5 bases). Germline V gives CDR1 KGHSH, CDR2 LQKENI. Trimming cost V 3 bases and J 0 bases, with 9 bases left between them. This CDR3 contains 15 residues. The CDR3 coding sequence is TGTGCCAGCTCACCTGGCAGGGATAGCAATCAGCCCCAGCATTTT. Translated, it gives CASSPGRDSNQPQHF.